Shown below are 18 T cell receptor beta chains from a single sample sequenced in a study of T cell responses to AZD1222 COVID-19 vaccine. Produced via immunoSEQ multiplex PCR; TCRdb's table is partial and in-frame only. The data show about 110,000 clones, roughly 90% seen once. Here the sequenced sample was peripheral blood, taken on day 0 of MenACWY control vaccination. The receptors derive from an adult in good health.

V gene TRBV19 combines with J gene TRBJ1-3; D gene uncertain. V was shortened by 5 bases and J by 8 bases, with 16 bases between the two germline ends. CDR1 LNHDA and CDR2 SQIVND come from the germline V gene (reference sequence). There are 14 residues in the CDR3. In nucleotides, the CDR3 is TGTGCCAGTAGTTCACCTTCCTCGCGCCACACCATATATTTT. Its translation is CASSSPSSRHTIYF.

The chain couples TRBV9 to TRBJ2-3, with D perhaps matching TRBD2 (6 bases). The CDR3 consists of 15 residues. The germline V and J ends were trimmed by 0 bases and 4 bases, with 12 bases remaining between them. In germline, CDR1 is SGDLS, CDR2 YYNGEE. CDR3 loop: CASSVGAGKADTQYF. As DNA, the CDR3 is TGTGCCAGCAGCGTAGGGGCGGGAAAAGCAGATACGCAGTATTTT.

The chain employs TRBV10-2 and TRBJ1-1, with TRBD1 matching 9 bases. Germline values: CDR1 WSHSY, CDR2 SAAADI. V lost 0 bases, J lost 0 bases, and 8 bases stayed unmatched. The length of the CDR3 is 18 residues. The CDR3 reads CASSESRGQGYMNTEAFF. The CDR3 bases are TGCGCCAGCAGTGAGTCGAGGGGACAGGGCTATATGAACACTGAAGCTTTCTTT.

This clone was found once. The J gene is TRBJ1-6, the V gene TRBV4-3; D might be TRBD1 (5 bases). V lost 1 base, J lost 10 bases, and 14 bases lay in between. The germline gives CDR1 LGHNA, CDR2 YSLEER. This CDR3 contains 15 residues. The chain's CDR3 is CASSQGPLGQSPLHF. CDR3 sequence (DNA): TGCGCCAGCAGCCAAGGGCCCCTGGGGCAGTCACCCCTCCACTTT.

The chain links TRBV6-2 or TRBV6-3 to TRBJ2-7; D ambiguous. Per germline, CDR1 MNHEY and CDR2 SVGEGT. CDR3 size: 13 residues. V was cut by 5 bases and J by 2 bases, with 10 bases left in between. The CDR3 region is CASSQAITYEQYF. CDR3 DNA: TGTGCCAGCAGTCAAGCGATAACCTACGAGCAGTACTTC.

The V and J genes are TRBV7-2 and TRBJ2-1, with D possibly TRBD2 on 5 matching bases. CDR3 length: 14 residues. Trimming shortened V by 3 bases and J by 12 bases, and 18 bases separated the two germline ends. In germline, CDR1 is SGHTA, CDR2 FQGNSA. For the CDR3, the DNA is TGTGCCAGCAGCTTTTCCGGGCGGACTGACGGGCAGTTCTTC. Protein: CASSFSGRTDGQFF.

V and J are TRBV14 and TRBJ1-3; D perhaps matches TRBD1 (5 bases). The CDR3 spans 16 residues. V lost 0 bases, J lost 2 bases, and 11 bases lay in between. Looked up from germline, CDR1 is SGHDN and CDR2 is FVKESK. CDR3 protein: CASSQDQAGAGNTIYF. In nucleotides, the CDR3 is TGTGCCAGCAGCCAAGATCAAGCGGGGGCTGGAAACACCATATATTTT.

V usage is TRBV19 and J usage is TRBJ2-3; the D gene is possibly TRBD1 (6 bases). V was pared by 9 bases and J by 0 bases, with 16 bases between. The CDR3 is 15 residues long. Germline V gene sequence: CDR1 LNHDA, CDR2 SQIVND (reference sequence). Here the CDR3 reads CASYPTGLSTDTQYF. As DNA, the CDR3 is TGTGCCAGCTATCCTACAGGGCTAAGCACAGATACGCAGTATTTT.

The V gene is TRBV4-2, the J gene TRBJ1-1; D uncertain. Germline loops: CDR1 LGHNA, CDR2 YNFKEQ. CDR3 length: 13 residues. V lost 5 bases, J lost 1 base, and 8 bases lay in between. The CDR3, as DNA: TGTGCCAGCAGCAGGACGGAGAACACTGAAGCTTTCTTT. Its protein is CASSRTENTEAFF.

The chain carries TRBV5-5 and TRBJ1-1, with D possibly TRBD1 on 6 matching bases. The germline V gene has CDR1 SGHKS and CDR2 YYEKEE (reference sequence). Trimming pared 4 bases from V and 5 bases from J, leaving 18 bases between. The CDR3 spans 15 residues. The CDR3 protein is CASSPWGPGGTEAFF. CDR3 bases: TGTGCCAGCAGCCCTTGGGGGCCGGGGGGGACTGAAGCTTTCTTT.

The chain is built from TRBV11-2 and TRBJ2-2, with D possibly being TRBD1 (7 bases). Per germline, CDR1 SGHAT and CDR2 FQNNGV. This CDR3 contains 15 residues. V was trimmed by 4 bases and J by 4 bases, leaving 13 bases between them. CDR3 coding DNA: TGTGCCAGCAGCTCCCAGGGGGGTGGCACCGGGGAGCTGTTTTTT. Protein sequence: CASSSQGGGTGELFF.

The genes are TRBV19 and TRBJ1-4; 8 nucleotides line up with TRBD1. Germline V CDR1 and CDR2: LNHDA, SQIVND (reference sequence). V was pared by 6 bases and J by 3 bases, with 9 bases of the junction left unmatched. The CDR3 spans 16 residues. The CDR3 here is CASSTIWTGSNEKLFF. As DNA, the CDR3 is TGTGCCAGTAGCACGATTTGGACAGGGTCTAATGAAAAACTGTTTTTT.

V usage is TRBV19 and J usage is TRBJ1-1, with D possibly being TRBD1 (5 bases). This CDR3 has 15 residues. Trimming removed 6 bases from V and 1 base from J, with 15 bases in between. Germline V gene sequence: CDR1 LNHDA, CDR2 SQIVND (reference sequence). The CDR3 spells CASSLDGGANTEAFF. In nucleotides, the CDR3 is TGTGCCAGTAGCCTCGATGGAGGGGCGAACACTGAAGCTTTCTTT. The full variable domain, with the rest looked up from reference TRBV19 and TRBJ1-1, is DGGITQSPKYLFRKEGQNVTLSCEQNLNHDAMYWYRQDPGQGLRLIYYSQIVNDFQKGDIAEGYSVSREKKESFPLTVTSAQKNPTAFYLCASSLDGGANTEAFFGQGTRLTVV.

The V call is TRBV6-1, the J call TRBJ2-7; 11 positions match TRBD1. Losses at the gene ends were 4 bases for V and 3 bases for J; bases not matched to a gene: 11. The CDR3 contains 17 residues. The germline V gene has CDR1 MNHNS and CDR2 SASEGT. The CDR3, as DNA: TGTGCCAGCAGTGGGTCCTCCGGGACAGGGGGGGTCTACGAGCAGTACTTC. Translating gives CASSGSSGTGGVYEQYF.

The V gene is TRBV18, the J gene TRBJ1-1; 9 nucleotides match TRBD1. V trimming: 6 bases; J trimming: 4 bases; junction bases outside the gene matches: 12. Per germline, CDR1 KGHSH and CDR2 LQKENI. The CDR3 spans 16 residues. The CDR3 spells CASSPRGTGIGTEAFF. Written as DNA, the CDR3 is TGTGCCAGCTCCCCCCGGGGGACAGGGATAGGCACTGAAGCTTTCTTT.

This clone came up a few times. The J gene is TRBJ1-2, the V gene TRBV6-5; D is undetermined. The CDR3 has 13 amino acids. Per germline, CDR1 MNHEY and CDR2 SVGAGI. The V end lost 7 bases, the J end lost 8 bases, and 17 bases lay between the germline ends. CDR3 amino acids: CASTMYPLGGYTF. CDR3 nucleotide sequence: TGTGCCAGCACCATGTATCCCTTGGGCGGCTACACCTTC.

The chain combines TRBV28 with TRBJ1-5; 10 bases line up with TRBD1. The CDR3 covers 18 residues. Germline CDR1 MDHEN, CDR2 SYDVKM. V lost 5 bases and J lost 0; bases outside the gene matches: 10. CDR3 nucleotide sequence: TGTGCCAGCAGTCCTCCGGGACAGGGGCGCTATAGCAATCAGCCCCAGCATTTT. It translates to CASSPPGQGRYSNQPQHF.

The rearrangement uses TRBV6-2 or TRBV6-3 and TRBJ2-7; 10 nucleotides line up with TRBD2. V dropped 3 bases and J dropped 1; count of bases not matched to a gene: 12. This CDR3 has 18 amino acids. Germline V lookup: CDR1 MNHEY, CDR2 SVGEGT. This chain's CDR3 is CASSYGFTSGVPSYEQYF. Here the CDR3 DNA reads TGTGCCAGCAGTTATGGTTTTACTAGCGGGGTTCCTTCCTACGAGCAGTACTTC.